The rows below give T cell receptor beta chains drawn from one sample of a study of post-analysis software for immune sequencing data. Each CDR3 protein gets one entry after TCRdb re-called the PCR reads with MiXCR. The sample lists hundreds of thousands of distinct CDR3 sequences; approximately 30% were seen once. The source material was blood. These receptors were collected from a girl between 10 and 17 years old with multiple sclerosis. The CDR3 runs from the conserved cysteine through the conserved F or W. The D gene is left open where the match is weak. The size field is filled for only some rows; it gives once, few, many or a size class.

J	size	V	D	DNA	CDR3
TRBJ2-7	many	TRBV10-3	TRBD2	TGTGCCAGCCGCGCCGAGCTAGCGGGCTACGAGCAGTACTTC	CASRAELAGYEQYF
TRBJ1-5	few	TRBV12-3/TRBV12-4	-	TGTGCCAGCAGTTTTCGGGCAGGGAATCAGCCCCAGCATTTT	CASSFRAGNQPQHF
TRBJ2-7	few	TRBV4-3	-	TGCGCCAGCAGCCCCAGTGAGACTAGGGGATCGGACGAGCAGTACTTC	CASSPSETRGSDEQYF
TRBJ1-1	-	TRBV28	TRBD1	TGTGCCAGCAGTTTTGGGGGGACAGGGCCCTTCGAAGCTTTCTTT	CASSFGGTGPFEAFF
TRBJ1-1	-	TRBV6-5	-	TGTGCCAGCAGTCGCCTTTGGAACACTGAAGCTTTCTTT	CASSRLWNTEAFF
TRBJ2-7	-	TRBV10-3	-	TGTGCCATCAGTGCAGGGAGCGAGCAGTACTTC	CAISAGSEQYF
TRBJ2-1	-	TRBV20-1	TRBD2	TGCAGTGCCAAAGGACTAGCGGGGCACTCCTACAATGAGCAGTTCTTC	CSAKGLAGHSYNEQFF
TRBJ2-6	few	TRBV29-1	-	TGCAGCGTTGTGGGTACGCGCTCTGGGGCCAACGTCCTGACTTTC	CSVVGTRSGANVLTF
TRBJ1-1	-	TRBV7-9	-	TGTGCCAGCAGGGGTCGCAGGACAGATGAAGCTTTCTTT	CASRGRRTDEAFF
TRBJ1-2	-	TRBV11-2	-	TGTGCCAGCAGCTTCTCCGGGGACGCCTATGGCTACACCTTC	CASSFSGDAYGYTF
TRBJ2-1	-	TRBV6-5	-	TGTGCCAGCAGACCAGGCGCAAGCTCCTACAATGAGCAGTTCTTC	CASRPGASSYNEQFF
TRBJ2-1	many	TRBV20-1	TRBD2	TGCAGTGCCATGGGACTAGCGGGAGCCCTTCAGGAGTTCTTC	CSAMGLAGALQEFF
TRBJ2-1	few	TRBV10-3	TRBD2	TGTGCCATCAGTGAGTTGGTGGCGGGAGTAATCAATGAGCAGTTCTTC	CAISELVAGVINEQFF
TRBJ2-1	many	TRBV20-1	TRBD2	TGCAGTGCCAAGCGGGGAAGCTCCTACAATGAGCAGTTCTTC	CSAKRGSSYNEQFF
TRBJ2-4	few	TRBV20-1	TRBD2	TGCAGTGCTAGAAAGACTAGCGGGGGGTGGGACATTCAGTACTTC	CSARKTSGGWDIQYF
TRBJ2-7	few	TRBV25-1	-	TGTGCCAGCGAGGGGTATTTCGAGCAGTACTTC	CASEGYFEQYF
TRBJ2-7	-	TRBV18	TRBD2	TGTGCCAGCTCACCCCTTCCCCGGGCTAGCGGGAGCTACGAGCAGTACTTC	CASSPLPRASGSYEQYF
TRBJ2-5	few	TRBV20-1	TRBD2	TGCAGTGCTTCACCGACTAGCGGTGAAGAGACCCAGTACTTC	CSASPTSGEETQYF
TRBJ1-4	-	TRBV28	TRBD1	TGTGCCAGCAGCCGAGGGGGCCCTAATGAAAAACTGTTTTTT	CASSRGGPNEKLFF
TRBJ2-1	few	TRBV6-2/TRBV6-3	TRBD2	TGTGCCAGCAGTTACCGCATTGGACTAGCGGGAGGACCTGAGTACAATGAGCAGTTCTTC	CASSYRIGLAGGPEYNEQFF
TRBJ2-7	few	TRBV6-2/TRBV6-3	TRBD1	TGTGCCAGCAGACGGACCGGGACAGGGGGCTTCCTAAGAGGGTACGAGCAGTACTTC	CASRRTGTGGFLRGYEQYF
TRBJ1-1	-	TRBV4-1	TRBD1	TGCGCCAGCAGCCAAGCAGGGGGCGGGGGTTGGAACACTGAAGCTTTCTTT	CASSQAGGGGWNTEAFF
TRBJ2-5	many	TRBV12-3/TRBV12-4	-	TGTGCCAGCAGTTTAGCCTCTACGGAGCAGTACTTC	CASSLASTEQYF
TRBJ1-4	-	TRBV10-3	-	TGTGCCATCAGTGACCCTGGATCAACTAATGAAAAACTGTTTTTT	CAISDPGSTNEKLFF
TRBJ1-5	few	TRBV7-8	-	TGTGCCAGCAGCCGGGGAAGCAATCAGCCCCAGCATTTT	CASSRGSNQPQHF
TRBJ2-5	few	TRBV5-1	TRBD2	TGCGCCAGCAGCCGGATAACTAGCGCGCAAGAGACCCAGTACTTC	CASSRITSAQETQYF